This T cell receptor (beta chain) came from a study of tissue T cells after allogeneic stem cell transplantation. Profiling relied on immunoSEQ multiplex PCR, and the TCRdb table lists in-frame clones only, not all of them. The table includes about 6,800 clones, roughly 60% detected once. Study findings and constraints: Sampling depth was limited, and the cohort was small and clinically varied. Motif-based clustering found tissue-specific repertoire signatures shared across patients, though few clones were shared. Blood and spleen captured only part of the tissue TCR repertoire.

This clone has just a few counts. Its antigen is still unknown. Here the sequenced sample was duodenum tissue, taken at autopsy. This clonotype was obtained from a female donor older than 55 with lung cancer.

CDR3 coding DNA: TGTGCCATCAACCGGGACAGGGATGAAAAACTGTTTTTT. Translated, it gives CAINRDRDEKLFF. This chain links TRBV6-5 with TRBJ1-4; 9 positions agree with TRBD1. The CDR3 has 13 residues. The V segment lost 10 bases and the J segment 6 bases; nucleotides outside the gene matches: 6. Germline V CDR1 and CDR2: MNHEY, SVGAGI.